These T cell receptor beta chains were read from a single sample in a study of blood T cell repertoires in COVID-19. TCRdb's table, derived via immunoSEQ multiplex PCR, lists solely in-frame clones and lacks some. The table has about 140,000 clones, roughly 84% seen once. Sequenced input: PBMCs or T cells enriched from blood (not recorded which). These receptors were taken from a man between 40 and 49 years old with acute COVID-19. Each CDR3 is given with its conserved first and last residue. Clone size is not always given. Where it is, it says once, few, many or a class for expanded clones.

size: .
V: TRBV5-1
J: TRBJ1-3
CDR3: CASSLVPGANSGNTIYF

size: few
V: TRBV27
J: TRBJ1-5
CDR3: CASSLGDGNNQPQHF

size: .
V: TRBV10-3
J: TRBJ2-1
CDR3: CATLPETSPYNEQFF

size: .
V: TRBV5-8
J: TRBJ1-2
CDR3: CASTLFWGTGLEYYGYTF

size: .
V: TRBV15
J: TRBJ2-3
CDR3: CATSTGLAEDTDTQYF

size: .
V: TRBV5-1
J: TRBJ2-2
CDR3: CASSDRDRDTGELFF

size: .
V: TRBV2
J: TRBJ1-5
CDR3: CASSPQGAYQPQHF

size: .
V: TRBV4-2
J: TRBJ1-2
CDR3: CASSPGQGFYGYTF

size: once
V: TRBV2
J: TRBJ2-3
CDR3: CASSEEGREGTDTQYF

size: .
V: TRBV29-1
J: TRBJ2-2
CDR3: CSAGPPAGELFF

size: .
V: TRBV11-2
J: TRBJ1-2
CDR3: CASSLAVHVEGGYTF

size: once
V: TRBV3-1/TRBV3-2
J: TRBJ2-2
CDR3: CASSPLTGELFF

size: few
V: TRBV5-1
J: TRBJ2-7
CDR3: CASSTQGASYEQYF

size: .
V: TRBV10-2
J: TRBJ2-7
CDR3: CASSEPGQGLAGGGEQYF

size: .
V: TRBV7-2
J: TRBJ2-1
CDR3: CASSRRQGAFNEQFF

size: few
V: TRBV5-4
J: TRBJ2-3
CDR3: CASRSTGGMTDTQYF

size: .
V: TRBV7-2
J: TRBJ2-7
CDR3: CASSLATASYEQYF

size: .
V: TRBV9
J: TRBJ2-5
CDR3: CASSANPSGGETQYF

size: .
V: TRBV7-6
J: TRBJ2-3
CDR3: CASTPARGGGTQYF

size: .
V: TRBV5-4
J: TRBJ2-7
CDR3: CASSFRTVPYEQYF

size: .
V: TRBV19
J: TRBJ1-5
CDR3: CASNRGYDQPQHF

size: .
V: TRBV28
J: TRBJ2-1
CDR3: CASSLTSNEQFF

size: .
V: TRBV20-1
J: TRBJ2-3
CDR3: CSASFVSASTDTQYF

size: .
V: TRBV3-1/TRBV3-2
J: TRBJ1-3
CDR3: CASSQESWDYSGNTIYF

size: .
V: TRBV9
J: TRBJ2-2
CDR3: CASSAGTSGNTGELFF

size: .
V: TRBV20-1
J: TRBJ2-5
CDR3: CSEKGDETQYF

size: many
V: TRBV6-2/TRBV6-3
J: TRBJ1-1
CDR3: CASSYSGGNTEAFF

size: few
V: TRBV21-1
J: TRBJ2-4
CDR3: CASSKVSQGSAKNIQYF

size: .
V: TRBV19
J: TRBJ1-6
CDR3: CASSATGTGDSPLHF

size: .
V: TRBV28
J: TRBJ1-1
CDR3: CASSSGTEVEAFF

size: .
V: TRBV2
J: TRBJ2-1
CDR3: CASSRLAGGPPEQFF

size: .
V: TRBV19
J: TRBJ2-1
CDR3: CASHQRPRGPYNEQFF

size: .
V: TRBV6-5
J: TRBJ2-7
CDR3: CASSYAQGNEQYF

size: .
V: TRBV7-2
J: TRBJ1-2
CDR3: CASIPSIGGAGGYTF

size: .
V: TRBV7-8
J: TRBJ2-5
CDR3: CASSFTLGGETQYF

size: few
V: TRBV29-1
J: TRBJ2-5
CDR3: CSAVVETQYF

size: .
V: TRBV4-3
J: TRBJ1-2
CDR3: CASSQVGGGGYGYTF

size: .
V: TRBV2
J: TRBJ2-2
CDR3: CASSVGGNTGELFF

size: .
V: TRBV18
J: TRBJ2-7
CDR3: CASSPAGTGDYEQYF

size: .
V: TRBV19
J: TRBJ1-5
CDR3: CASRTTGGRGQPQHF

size: .
V: TRBV5-4
J: TRBJ1-2
CDR3: CASSPDSVYGYTF

size: once
V: TRBV11-3
J: TRBJ2-1
CDR3: CASSRGLAGEEYDEQFF

size: .
V: TRBV5-6
J: TRBJ2-7
CDR3: CASSVPGQYYEQYF

size: .
V: TRBV3-1/TRBV3-2
J: TRBJ2-3
CDR3: CASSQAGPSTDTQYF

size: .
V: TRBV12-3/TRBV12-4
J: TRBJ1-5
CDR3: CASIRGIGPQHF

size: .
V: TRBV5-4
J: TRBJ2-7
CDR3: CASSDHELAGTYEQYF

size: .
V: TRBV5-1
J: TRBJ2-1
CDR3: CASSAGPGTDNEQFF

size: .
V: TRBV4-3
J: TRBJ2-5
CDR3: CASSQDRETQYF

size: .
V: TRBV7-8
J: TRBJ1-6
CDR3: CASSFYSYNSPLHF

size: medium-sized
V: TRBV11-2
J: TRBJ2-5
CDR3: CASSPYIGTSGQETQYF

size: .
V: TRBV5-4
J: TRBJ2-5
CDR3: CASREGWAEETQYF

size: .
V: TRBV29-1
J: TRBJ2-7
CDR3: CSVGGGASEQYF

size: .
V: TRBV18
J: TRBJ1-2
CDR3: CASSPKYSDRVGYGYTF

size: .
V: TRBV7-9
J: TRBJ2-1
CDR3: CASSPDRGLAKNNEQFF

size: .
V: TRBV29-1
J: TRBJ1-2
CDR3: CSAGTGRDYGYTF